These 12 T cell receptor beta chains were all obtained from the same sample, sequenced in a study of blood T cell repertoires in COVID-19. Produced via immunoSEQ multiplex PCR; TCRdb's table is partial and in-frame only. The sample lists more than 350,000 clones, 80% to 90% occurring once. Sequencing was performed on PBMCs or T cells enriched from blood (not recorded which). The receptors come from a woman aged 45 to 65 who had recovered from COVID-19.

This chain uses TRBV6-5 with TRBJ1-6, with TRBD1 as a possible D gene (6 bases). V was trimmed by 7 bases and J by 7 bases, leaving 14 bases between them. CDR1 is MNHEY and CDR2 is SVGAGI in the germline V gene. The CDR3 contains 14 residues. CDR3 residues: CASTTQGFNSPLHF. As DNA, the CDR3 is TGTGCCAGCACCACACAGGGTTTCAATTCACCCCTCCACTTT.

V is TRBV27 and J is TRBJ2-3, with TRBD1 matching 9 bases. The length of the CDR3 is 16 residues. Germline CDR1 reads MNHEY; CDR2 reads SMNVEV (reference sequence). J lost 6 bases, V lost 3 bases, and 10 bases had no gene match. The CDR3 here is CASSFYRGLTVDTQYF. CDR3 bases: TGTGCCAGCAGTTTCTACAGGGGGCTCACTGTGGATACGCAGTATTTT.

This clone has a single count. The CDR3 region is CASRATGVDTF. Written as DNA, the CDR3 is TGTGCCAGCAGAGCCACAGGGGTCGACACCTTC. The chain combines TRBV11-2 with TRBJ1-2; 7 bases map to TRBD1. The CDR3 extends over 11 amino acids. Losses at the gene ends were 6 bases for V and 12 bases for J; bases not matched to a gene: 7. Germline V gives CDR1 SGHAT, CDR2 FQNNGV.

This chain links TRBV3-1 (or the pseudogene TRBV3-2) with TRBJ2-2, with 8 bases aligning to TRBD1. Losses at the gene ends were 7 bases for V and 5 bases for J; bases not matched to a gene: 6. Germline V gene sequence: CDR1 LGHDT, CDR2 YNNKEL (reference sequence). The length of the CDR3 is 14 residues. CDR3 sequence: CASTRTGRTGELFF. DNA of the CDR3: TGTGCCAGCACCCGGACAGGGAGGACCGGGGAGCTGTTTTTT.

This rearrangement joins TRBV3-1 (or the pseudogene TRBV3-2) to TRBJ2-7, with TRBD1 matching over 8 bases. The CDR3 consists of 15 residues. Germline V CDR1 and CDR2: LGHDT, YNNKEL (reference sequence). The J segment lost 3 bases and the V segment lost 2 bases, leaving 6 bases of the junction unmatched. CDR3 loop: CASSQSWTGIYEQYF. CDR3 nucleotide sequence: TGTGCCAGCAGCCAATCGTGGACAGGGATCTACGAGCAGTACTTC.

The rearrangement joins TRBV24-1 to TRBJ2-2, with D tentatively TRBD1 (6 bases). V lost 2 bases to trimming and J lost 0 bases, with 18 bases between them. The CDR3 spans 19 residues. From germline, CDR1 is KGHDR and CDR2 SFDVKD. CDR3 residues: CATSDSPRTVRANTGELFF. CDR3 nucleotides: TGTGCCACCAGTGATTCCCCTCGGACAGTCCGGGCGAACACCGGGGAGCTGTTTTTT.

In its sample, this clone was seen once. The rearrangement uses TRBV11-1 and TRBJ2-7; D perhaps matches TRBD2 (5 bases). This CDR3 is 13 amino acids long. Germline V CDR1 and CDR2: SGHAT, FQDESV (reference sequence). Trimming took 7 bases from V and 7 from J, leaving 17 bases between them. CDR3 nucleotide sequence: TGTGCCAGCACCTCTGGAGGATCTAGGGAGCAGTACTTC. It yields the protein CASTSGGSREQYF.

This clone was found a few times. The chain recombines TRBV5-1 with TRBJ1-2, with TRBD1 matching over 10 bases. Germline lookup yields CDR1 SGHRS and CDR2 YFSETQ. The CDR3 is 14 residues long. V shed 4 bases, J shed 3 bases, and the junction held 3 bases outside the gene matches. The CDR3 loop reads CASSAGQGDYGYTF. As DNA, the CDR3 is TGCGCCAGCAGCGCTGGACAGGGGGACTATGGCTACACCTTC.

This clone was counted a few times. V and J are TRBV4-2 and TRBJ1-2; perhaps TRBD1 as D (5 bases). Trimming shortened V by 0 bases and J by 4 bases, and 12 bases separated the two germline ends. The CDR3 is 15 amino acids. Looked up from germline, CDR1 is LGHNA and CDR2 is YNFKEQ. In DNA form, the CDR3 reads TGTGCCAGCAGCCAAGATATGGACACCACCTATGGCTACACCTTC. The encoded protein is CASSQDMDTTYGYTF.

The chain carries TRBV2 and TRBJ1-3, with D perhaps matching TRBD1 (5 bases). Deletions cut 6 bases from V and 10 bases from J, with 37 bases between. Germline V CDR1 and CDR2: SNHLY, FYNNEI. CDR3 length: 20 residues. CDR3 bases: TGTGCCAGCAGCCCGATTCTGTCGGTCCCAGGACCAGGGTCCGAATGGACCATATATTTT. It specifies CASSPILSVPGPGSEWTIYF.

This clone was seen a handful of times. The V call is TRBV29-1, the J call TRBJ2-7, with 10 bases aligning to TRBD1. The length of the CDR3 is 13 residues. Trimming at V came to 4 bases and at J to 3 bases, leaving 3 bases not matched to a gene. From germline, CDR1 is SQVTM and CDR2 ANQGSEA. As DNA, the CDR3 is TGCAGCGTTGGAGGGACAGGGGACTACGAGCAGTACTTC. This sequence encodes CSVGGTGDYEQYF.

As concerns this clone: One junction end does not reproduce the germline sequence, and a read error may be involved. V usage is TRBV3-1 (or the pseudogene TRBV3-2) and J usage is TRBJ1-1; D gene unclear. Per the germline V gene, CDR1 is LGHDT and CDR2 is YNNKEL (reference sequence). This CDR3 is 14 amino acids long. The chain's CDR3 is CAGSQEVRGTEAFF. DNA of the CDR3: TGTGCCGGCAGCCAAGAGGTCCGGGGCACTGAAGCTTTCTTT.